The clone carrying this TCR beta chain was seen a single time. Its specificity is unknown. A TCRbeta library incorporating unique molecular identifiers was prepared. TCRdb analysed the PCR reads with MiXCR anew, one entry per CDR3 protein. The sample carries about 980,000 distinct CDR3 sequences, around 30% recorded once. After removal of 5 bases from V and 6 bases from J, the junction contained 8 bases not matched to a gene. CDR3 size: 16 residues. Germline CDR1 SNHLY, CDR2 FYNNEI. The data were taken from a study of T-cell reconstitution after alpha-beta-depleted transplantation in children. Study findings and constraints: After transplant, high TCRbeta diversity at day 60 in some patients arose from surviving recipient T cells and thymic progenitors. In patients about two months after transplant, alpha-beta T cells reportedly arose from several hundred expanded graft clones. Once a year had passed after transplant, T-cell counts and diversity came mostly from newly produced T cells.

The rearrangement links TRBV2 to TRBJ2-2; 11 positions agree with TRBD1. The origin of this receptor is a boy in the first two years of life who had a stem cell transplant for SCID, so the T cells may come from the graft donor. The sequences come from PBMCs, mostly from graft donor cells, collected 360 days after TCRalphabeta/CD19-depleted stem cell transplant. CDR3 nucleotides: TGTGCCAGCAGTATCGGTGGACAGGGGGCATCCGGGGAGCTGTTTTTT. Encoded protein: CASSIGGQGASGELFF.